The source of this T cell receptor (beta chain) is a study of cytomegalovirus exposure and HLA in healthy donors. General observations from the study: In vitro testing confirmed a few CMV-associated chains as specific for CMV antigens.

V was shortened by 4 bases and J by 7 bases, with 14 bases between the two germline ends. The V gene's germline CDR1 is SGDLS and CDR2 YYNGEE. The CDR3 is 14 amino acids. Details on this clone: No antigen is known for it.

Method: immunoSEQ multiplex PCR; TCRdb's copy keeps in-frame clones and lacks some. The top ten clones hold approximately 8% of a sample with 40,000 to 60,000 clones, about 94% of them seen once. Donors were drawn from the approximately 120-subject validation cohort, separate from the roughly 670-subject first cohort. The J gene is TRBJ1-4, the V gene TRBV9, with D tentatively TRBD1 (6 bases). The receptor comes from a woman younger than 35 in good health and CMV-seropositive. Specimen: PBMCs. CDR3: CASSPSQGREKLFF. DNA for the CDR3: TGTGCCAGCAGCCCATCACAGGGCCGTGAAAAACTGTTTTTT. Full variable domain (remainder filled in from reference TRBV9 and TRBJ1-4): DSGVTQTPKHLITATGQRVTLRCSPRSGDLSVYWYQQSLDQGLQFLIQYYNGEERAKGNILERFSAQQFPDLHSELNLSSLELGDSALYFCASSPSQGREKLFFGSGTQLSVL.